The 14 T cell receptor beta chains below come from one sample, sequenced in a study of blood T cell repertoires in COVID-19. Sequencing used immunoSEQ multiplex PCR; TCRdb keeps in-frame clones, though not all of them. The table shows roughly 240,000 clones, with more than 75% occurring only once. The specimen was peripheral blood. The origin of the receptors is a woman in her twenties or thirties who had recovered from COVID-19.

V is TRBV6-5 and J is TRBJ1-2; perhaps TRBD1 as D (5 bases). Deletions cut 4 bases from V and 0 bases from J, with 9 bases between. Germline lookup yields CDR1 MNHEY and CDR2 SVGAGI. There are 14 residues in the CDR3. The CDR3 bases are TGTGCCAGCAGTTTTAACAGGCCTAACTATGGCTACACCTTC. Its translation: CASSFNRPNYGYTF.

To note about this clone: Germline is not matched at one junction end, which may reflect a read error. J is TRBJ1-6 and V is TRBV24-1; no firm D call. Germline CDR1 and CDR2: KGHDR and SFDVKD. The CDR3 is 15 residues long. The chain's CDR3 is CATSGLPGIHSPLHF. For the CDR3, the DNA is TGTGCCACCAGTGGTTTGCCGGGGATCCATTCACCCCTCCACTTT.

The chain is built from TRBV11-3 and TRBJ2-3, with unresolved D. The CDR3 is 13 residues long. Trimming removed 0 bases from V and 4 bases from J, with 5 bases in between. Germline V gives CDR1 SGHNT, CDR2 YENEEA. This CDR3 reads CASSLDFADTQYF. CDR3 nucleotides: TGTGCCAGCAGCTTAGATTTCGCAGATACGCAGTATTTT.

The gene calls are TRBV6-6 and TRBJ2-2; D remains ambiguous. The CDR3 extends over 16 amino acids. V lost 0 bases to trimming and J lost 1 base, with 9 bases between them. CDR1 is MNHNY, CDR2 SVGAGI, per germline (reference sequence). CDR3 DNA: TGTGCCAGCAGTTACTCGCCAGGAAAGAACACCGGGGAGCTGTTTTTT. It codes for CASSYSPGKNTGELFF.

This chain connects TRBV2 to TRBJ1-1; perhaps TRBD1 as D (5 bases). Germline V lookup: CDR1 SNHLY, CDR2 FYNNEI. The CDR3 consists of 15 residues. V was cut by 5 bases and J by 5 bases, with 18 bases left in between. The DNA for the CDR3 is TGTGCCAGCAGTCCCCCATGGGGCGGTGGTACTGAAGCTTTCTTT. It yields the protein CASSPPWGGGTEAFF.

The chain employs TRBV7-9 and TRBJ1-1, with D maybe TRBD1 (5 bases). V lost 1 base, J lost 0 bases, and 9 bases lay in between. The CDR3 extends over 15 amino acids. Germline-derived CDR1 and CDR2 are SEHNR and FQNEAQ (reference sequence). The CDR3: CASSLVQGMNTEAFF. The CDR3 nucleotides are TGTGCCAGCAGCTTAGTGCAGGGTATGAACACTGAAGCTTTCTTT.

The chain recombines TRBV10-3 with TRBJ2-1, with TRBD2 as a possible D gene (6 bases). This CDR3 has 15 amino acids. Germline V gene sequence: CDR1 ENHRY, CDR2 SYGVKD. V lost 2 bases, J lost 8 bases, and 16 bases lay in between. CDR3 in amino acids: CAISEGTRLVDEQFF. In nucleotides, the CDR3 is TGTGCCATCAGTGAGGGAACCAGACTAGTTGATGAGCAGTTCTTC.

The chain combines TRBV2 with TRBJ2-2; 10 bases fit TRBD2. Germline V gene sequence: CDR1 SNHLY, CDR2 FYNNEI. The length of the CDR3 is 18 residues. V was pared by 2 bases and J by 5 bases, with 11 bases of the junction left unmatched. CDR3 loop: CASSEPLERGGKTGELFF. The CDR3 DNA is TGTGCCAGCAGTGAACCCCTTGAGCGGGGGGGAAAGACCGGGGAGCTGTTTTTT. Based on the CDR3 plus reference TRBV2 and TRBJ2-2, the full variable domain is EPEVTQTPSHQVTQMGQEVILRCVPISNHLYFYWYRQILGQKVEFLVSFYNNEISEKSEIFDDQFSVERPDGSNFTLKIRSTKLEDSAMYFCASSEPLERGGKTGELFFGEGSRLTVL.

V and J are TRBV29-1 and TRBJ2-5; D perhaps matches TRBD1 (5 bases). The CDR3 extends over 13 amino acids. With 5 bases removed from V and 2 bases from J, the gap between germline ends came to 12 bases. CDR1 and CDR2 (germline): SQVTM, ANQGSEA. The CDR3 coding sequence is TGCAGCGTTCATGTCAGGGCACAAGAGACCCAGTACTTC. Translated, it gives CSVHVRAQETQYF.

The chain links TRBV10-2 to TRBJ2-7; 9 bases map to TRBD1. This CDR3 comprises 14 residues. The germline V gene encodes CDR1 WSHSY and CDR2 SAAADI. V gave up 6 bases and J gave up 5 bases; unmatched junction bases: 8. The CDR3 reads CASRDPGQGNEQYF. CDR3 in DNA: TGCGCCAGCAGAGACCCGGGACAGGGCAACGAGCAGTACTTC.

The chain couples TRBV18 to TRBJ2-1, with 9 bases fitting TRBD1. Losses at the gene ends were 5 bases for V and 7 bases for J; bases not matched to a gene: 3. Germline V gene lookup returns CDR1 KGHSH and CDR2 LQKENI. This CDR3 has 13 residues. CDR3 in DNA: TGTGCCAGCTCATCGACAGGGGGGAATGAGCAGTTCTTC. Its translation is CASSSTGGNEQFF. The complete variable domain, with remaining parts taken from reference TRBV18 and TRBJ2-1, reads NAGVMQNPRHLVRRRGQEARLRCSPMKGHSHVYWYRQLPEEGLKFMVYLQKENIIDESGMPKERFSAEFPKEGPSILRIQQVVRGDSAAYFCASSSTGGNEQFFGPGTRLTVL.

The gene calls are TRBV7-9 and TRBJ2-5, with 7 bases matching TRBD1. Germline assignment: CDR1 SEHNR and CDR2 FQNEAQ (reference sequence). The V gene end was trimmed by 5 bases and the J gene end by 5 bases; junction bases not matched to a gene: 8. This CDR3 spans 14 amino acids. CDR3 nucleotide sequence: TGTGCCAGCAGCAAGAGACAGGGCGGGGAGACCCAGTACTTC. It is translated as CASSKRQGGETQYF.

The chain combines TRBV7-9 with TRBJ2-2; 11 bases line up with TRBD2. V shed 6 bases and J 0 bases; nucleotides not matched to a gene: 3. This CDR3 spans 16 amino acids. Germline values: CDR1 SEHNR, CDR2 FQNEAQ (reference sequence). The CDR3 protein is CASSSSGGTNTGELFF. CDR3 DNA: TGTGCCAGCAGTTCTAGCGGGGGGACGAACACCGGGGAGCTGTTTTTT.

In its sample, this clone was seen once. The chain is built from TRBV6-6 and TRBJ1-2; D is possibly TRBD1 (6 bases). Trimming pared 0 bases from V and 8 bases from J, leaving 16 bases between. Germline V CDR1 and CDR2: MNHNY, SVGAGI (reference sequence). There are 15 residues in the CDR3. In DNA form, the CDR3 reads TGTGCCAGCAGTTACTCGGGACAACTGTCGGACGGCTACACCTTC. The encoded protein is CASSYSGQLSDGYTF.